Detailed here is one TCR beta chain. The data stem from a study of blood T cell repertoires in COVID-19. Study-wide background: Donors in the United States, Italy and Spain gave samples during acute or convalescent COVID-19. PBMCs, B-cell-depleted T cells, or T cells provided the cDNA or gDNA that made up the material.

Method: immunoSEQ multiplex PCR; TCRdb's copy keeps in-frame clones and lacks some. The table records 100,000 to 150,000 clones, around three quarters of them present only once. Trimming left V 7 bases short and J 7 bases short, with 14 bases between. Per germline, CDR1 MDHEN and CDR2 SYDVKM. This CDR3 is built from 13 residues. The gene calls are TRBV28 and TRBJ2-1, with a weak D call TRBD2 (7 bases). The material sequenced was peripheral blood. The sequence derives from a man aged 35 to 55 with active or convalescent COVID-19. CDR3 sequence (DNA): TGTGCCAGCACCTCGGGGGGCCGGAATGAGCAGTTCTTC. Residues: CASTSGGRNEQFF.